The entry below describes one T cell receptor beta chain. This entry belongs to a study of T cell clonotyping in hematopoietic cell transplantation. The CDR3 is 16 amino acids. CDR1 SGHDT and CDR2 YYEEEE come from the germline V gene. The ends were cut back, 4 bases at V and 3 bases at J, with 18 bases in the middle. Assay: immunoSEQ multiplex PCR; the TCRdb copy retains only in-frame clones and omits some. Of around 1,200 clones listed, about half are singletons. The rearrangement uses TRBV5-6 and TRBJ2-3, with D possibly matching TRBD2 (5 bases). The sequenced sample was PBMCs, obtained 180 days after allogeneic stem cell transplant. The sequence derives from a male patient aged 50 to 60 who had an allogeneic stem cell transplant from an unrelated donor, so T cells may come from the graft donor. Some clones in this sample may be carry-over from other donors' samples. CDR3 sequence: CASSQEETLGTDTQYF. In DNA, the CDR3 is TGTGCCAGCAGCCAGGAGGAGACTCTGGGTACAGATACGCAGTATTTT. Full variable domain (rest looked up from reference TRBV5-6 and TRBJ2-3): DAGVTQSPTHLIKTRGQQVTLRCSPKSGHDTVSWYQQALGQGPQFIFQYYEEEERQRGNFPDRFSGHQFPNYSSELNVNALLLGDSALYLCASSQEETLGTDTQYFGPGTRLTVL.